The entry below describes one TCR beta chain. An end of the junction does not agree with germline; a read error may underlie this. The sample comes from a study of tumor and adjacent non-tumor tissue in lung cancer. Study in general: Patients comprised 12 adenocarcinoma, 2 squamous cell carcinoma and 1 small cell lung cancer. Samples averaged about 4.17 million productive TCRbeta reads each.

Three rounds of nested PCR, following a modified ARM-PCR protocol, produced the TCRbeta library. One entry per CDR3 protein results from TCRdb running MiXCR on the multiplex PCR reads. The table has tens of thousands of distinct CDR3 sequences, 76% seen once. No cell sorting was done before RNA was extracted from the tissue. More than 3 cm separated this lung sample from the edge of the tumor. CDR1 and CDR2 (germline): PRHDT, FYEKMQ (reference sequence). This CDR3 spans 13 amino acids. This sequence originates from a man in his 70s with non-small cell lung cancer. The sequencing sample was made of distant non-tumor lung tissue. V is TRBV13 and J is TRBJ2-3, with a tentative D call TRBD2 (5 bases). DNA of the CDR3: TGTGTCAGCGAGGACGGAGGCATAGTTACGCAGTATTTT. This gives the protein CVSEDGGIVTQYF.